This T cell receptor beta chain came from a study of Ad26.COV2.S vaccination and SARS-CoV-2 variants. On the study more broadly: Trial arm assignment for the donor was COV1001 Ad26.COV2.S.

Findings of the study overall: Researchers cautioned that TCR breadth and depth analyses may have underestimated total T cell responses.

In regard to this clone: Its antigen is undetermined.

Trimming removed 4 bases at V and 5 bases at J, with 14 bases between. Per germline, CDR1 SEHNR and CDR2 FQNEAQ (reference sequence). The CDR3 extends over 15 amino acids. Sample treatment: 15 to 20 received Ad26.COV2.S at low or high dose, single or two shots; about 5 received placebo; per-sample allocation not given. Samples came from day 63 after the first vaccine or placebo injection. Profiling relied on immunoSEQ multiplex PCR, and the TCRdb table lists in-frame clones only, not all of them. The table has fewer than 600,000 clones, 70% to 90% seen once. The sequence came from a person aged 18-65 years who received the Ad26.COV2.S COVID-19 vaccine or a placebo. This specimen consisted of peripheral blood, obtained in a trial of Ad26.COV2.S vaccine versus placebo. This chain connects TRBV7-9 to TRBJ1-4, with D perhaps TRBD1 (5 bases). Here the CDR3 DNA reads TGTGCCAGCAGCTCCCCGGGACGGGTGAATGAAAAACTGTTTTTT. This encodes CASSSPGRVNEKLFF.